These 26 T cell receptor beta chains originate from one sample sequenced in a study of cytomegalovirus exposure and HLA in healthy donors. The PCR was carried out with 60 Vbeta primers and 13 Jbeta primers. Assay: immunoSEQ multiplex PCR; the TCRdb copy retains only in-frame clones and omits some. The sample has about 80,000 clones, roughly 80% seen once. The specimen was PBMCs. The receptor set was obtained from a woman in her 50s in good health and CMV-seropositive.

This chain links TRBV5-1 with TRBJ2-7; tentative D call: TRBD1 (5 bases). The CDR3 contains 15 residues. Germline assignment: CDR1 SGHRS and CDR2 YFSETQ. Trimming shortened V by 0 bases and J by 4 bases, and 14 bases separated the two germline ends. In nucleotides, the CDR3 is TGCGCCAGCAGCTTGGCCGACCTAAGACAGTACGAGCAGTACTTC. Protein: CASSLADLRQYEQYF.

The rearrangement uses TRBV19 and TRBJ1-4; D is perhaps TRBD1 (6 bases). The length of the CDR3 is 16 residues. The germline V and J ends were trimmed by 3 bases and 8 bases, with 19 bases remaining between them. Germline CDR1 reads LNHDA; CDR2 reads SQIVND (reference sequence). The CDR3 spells CASSIGQQGVSEKLFF. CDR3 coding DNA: TGTGCCAGTAGTATTGGACAGCAAGGGGTATCGGAAAAACTGTTTTTT.

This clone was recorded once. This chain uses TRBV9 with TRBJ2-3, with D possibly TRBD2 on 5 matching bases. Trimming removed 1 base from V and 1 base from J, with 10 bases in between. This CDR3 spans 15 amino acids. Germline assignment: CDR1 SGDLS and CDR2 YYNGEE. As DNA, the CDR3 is TGTGCCAGCAGCGTACTGGGAGACGGCACAGATACGCAGTATTTT. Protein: CASSVLGDGTDTQYF.

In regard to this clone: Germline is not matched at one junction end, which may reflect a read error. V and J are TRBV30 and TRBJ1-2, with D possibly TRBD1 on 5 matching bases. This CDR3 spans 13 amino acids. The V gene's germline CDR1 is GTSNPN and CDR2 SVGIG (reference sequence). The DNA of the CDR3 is TGTTCCTGGCGCCCCTTAGGGGACTATGGCTACACCTTC. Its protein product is CSWRPLGDYGYTF.

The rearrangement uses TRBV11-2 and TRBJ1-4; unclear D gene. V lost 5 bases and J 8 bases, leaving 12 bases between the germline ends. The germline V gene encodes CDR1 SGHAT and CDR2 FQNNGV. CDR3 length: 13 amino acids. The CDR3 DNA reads TGTGCCAGCAGCCCCGATGAGCAAGAAAAACTGTTTTTT. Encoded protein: CASSPDEQEKLFF.

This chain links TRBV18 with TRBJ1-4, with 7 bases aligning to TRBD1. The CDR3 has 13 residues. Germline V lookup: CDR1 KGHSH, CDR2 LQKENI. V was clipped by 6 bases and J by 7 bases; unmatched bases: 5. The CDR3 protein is CASSLTGSEKLFF. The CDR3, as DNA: TGTGCCAGCTCTCTGACAGGGAGTGAAAAACTGTTTTTT.

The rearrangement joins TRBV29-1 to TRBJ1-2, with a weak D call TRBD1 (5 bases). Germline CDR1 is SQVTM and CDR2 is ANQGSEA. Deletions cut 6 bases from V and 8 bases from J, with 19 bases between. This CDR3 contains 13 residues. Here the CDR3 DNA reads TGCAGCGTCGAACCGACAGAGATTGGAGGCTACACCTTC. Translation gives CSVEPTEIGGYTF.

CDR3: CASRTSLAQGADYGYTF. The DNA for the CDR3 is TGTGCCAGTAGGACATCCCTTGCACAGGGGGCAGACTATGGCTACACCTTC. V and J are TRBV19 and TRBJ1-2; the match to TRBD1 covers 9 bases. Germline CDR1 is LNHDA and CDR2 is SQIVND (reference sequence). The junction had 14 bases not matched to a gene; V was cut back by 6 bases and J by 3 bases. The CDR3 sequence is 17 residues long.

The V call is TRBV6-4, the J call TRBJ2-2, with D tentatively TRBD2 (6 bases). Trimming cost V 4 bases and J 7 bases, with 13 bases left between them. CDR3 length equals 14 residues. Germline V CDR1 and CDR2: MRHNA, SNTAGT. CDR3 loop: CASSAKGGIGELFF. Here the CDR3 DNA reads TGTGCCAGCAGTGCAAAAGGAGGGATCGGGGAGCTGTTTTTT.

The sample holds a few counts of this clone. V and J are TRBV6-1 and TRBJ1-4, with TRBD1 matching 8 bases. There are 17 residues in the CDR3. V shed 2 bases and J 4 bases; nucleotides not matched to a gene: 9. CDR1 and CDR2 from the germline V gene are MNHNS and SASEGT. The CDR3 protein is CASSERTGGRRNEKLFF. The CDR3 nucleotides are TGTGCCAGCAGTGAACGAACAGGGGGTCGCCGTAATGAAAAACTGTTTTTT.

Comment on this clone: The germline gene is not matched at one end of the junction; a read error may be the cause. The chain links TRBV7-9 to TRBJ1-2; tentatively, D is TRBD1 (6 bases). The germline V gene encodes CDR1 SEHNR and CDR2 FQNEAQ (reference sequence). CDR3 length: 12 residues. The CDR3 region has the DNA TGTTCCAGCAGCTTGGGGGGGGCTGGCTACACCTTC. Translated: CSSSLGGAGYTF.

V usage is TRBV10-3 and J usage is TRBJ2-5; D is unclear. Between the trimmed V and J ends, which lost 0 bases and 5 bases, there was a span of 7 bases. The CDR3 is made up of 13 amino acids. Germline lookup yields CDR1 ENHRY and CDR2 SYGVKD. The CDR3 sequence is CAISESARETQYF. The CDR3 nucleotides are TGTGCCATCAGTGAGTCTGCCAGGGAGACCCAGTACTTC.

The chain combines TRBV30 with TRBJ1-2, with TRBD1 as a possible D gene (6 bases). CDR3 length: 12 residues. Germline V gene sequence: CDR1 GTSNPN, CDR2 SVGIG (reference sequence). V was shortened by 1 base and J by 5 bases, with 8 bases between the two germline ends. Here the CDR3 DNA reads TGTGCCTGGAGTGCAGGGGAGTATGGCTACACCTTC. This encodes CAWSAGEYGYTF.

The DNA of the CDR3 is TGTGCCAGCAGCGCCCGATCGGTCCCAGGGCAAGAGACCCAGTACTTC. The encoded protein is CASSARSVPGQETQYF. The chain uses TRBV9 and TRBJ2-5, with D perhaps TRBD1 (5 bases). V dropped 3 bases and J dropped 2 bases, with 17 bases sitting between them. The CDR3 is 16 residues long. Per germline, CDR1 SGDLS and CDR2 YYNGEE.

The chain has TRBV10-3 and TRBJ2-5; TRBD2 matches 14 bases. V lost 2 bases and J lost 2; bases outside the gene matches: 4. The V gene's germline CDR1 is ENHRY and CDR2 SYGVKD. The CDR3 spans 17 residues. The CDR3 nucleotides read TGTGCCATCAGTGAGGGGACTAGCGGGGGATTACAAGAGACCCAGTACTTC. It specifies CAISEGTSGGLQETQYF.

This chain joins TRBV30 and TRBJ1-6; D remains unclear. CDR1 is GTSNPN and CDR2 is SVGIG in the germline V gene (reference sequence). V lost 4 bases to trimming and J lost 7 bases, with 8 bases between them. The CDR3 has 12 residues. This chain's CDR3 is CAWTKQNSPLHF. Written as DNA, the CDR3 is TGTGCCTGGACTAAACAGAATTCACCCCTCCACTTT.

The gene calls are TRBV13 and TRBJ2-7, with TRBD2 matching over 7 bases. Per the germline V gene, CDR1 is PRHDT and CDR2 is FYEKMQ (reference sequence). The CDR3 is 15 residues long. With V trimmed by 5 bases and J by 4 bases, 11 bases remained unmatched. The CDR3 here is CASSRRDGRDYEQYV. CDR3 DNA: TGTGCCAGCAGCCGGAGAGATGGGAGGGATTACGAGCAGTACGTC.

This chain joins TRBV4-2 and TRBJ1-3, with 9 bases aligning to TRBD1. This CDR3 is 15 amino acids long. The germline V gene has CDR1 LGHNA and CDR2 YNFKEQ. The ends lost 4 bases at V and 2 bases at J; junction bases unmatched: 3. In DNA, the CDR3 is TGTGCCAGCAGCCCGGGACAGGGTACTGGAAACACCATATATTTT. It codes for CASSPGQGTGNTIYF.

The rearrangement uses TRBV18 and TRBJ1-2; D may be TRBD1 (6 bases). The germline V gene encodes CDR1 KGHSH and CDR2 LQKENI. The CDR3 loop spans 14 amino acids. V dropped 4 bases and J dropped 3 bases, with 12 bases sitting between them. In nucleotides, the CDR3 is TGTGCCAGCTCACGCACAGGGAGCGACTATGGCTACACCTTC. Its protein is CASSRTGSDYGYTF.

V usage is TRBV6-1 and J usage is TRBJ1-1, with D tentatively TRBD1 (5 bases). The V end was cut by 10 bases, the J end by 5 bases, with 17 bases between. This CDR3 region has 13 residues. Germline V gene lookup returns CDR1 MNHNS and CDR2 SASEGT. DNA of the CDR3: TGTGCCACTCGGGGGTACTTGCGGACTGAAGCTTTCTTT. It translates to CATRGYLRTEAFF.

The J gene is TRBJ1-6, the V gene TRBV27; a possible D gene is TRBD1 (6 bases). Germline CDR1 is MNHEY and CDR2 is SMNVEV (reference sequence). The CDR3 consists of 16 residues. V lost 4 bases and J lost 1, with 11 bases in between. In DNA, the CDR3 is TGTGCCAGCAGTTCCACACAGGGATCCTATAATTCACCCCTCCACTTT. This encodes CASSSTQGSYNSPLHF.

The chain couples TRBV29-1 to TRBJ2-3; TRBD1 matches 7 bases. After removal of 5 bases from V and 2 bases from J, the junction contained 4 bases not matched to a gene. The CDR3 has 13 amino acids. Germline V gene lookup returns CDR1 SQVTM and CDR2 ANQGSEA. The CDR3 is CSVQGVLTDTQYF. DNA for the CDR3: TGCAGCGTTCAGGGGGTGCTCACAGATACGCAGTATTTT.

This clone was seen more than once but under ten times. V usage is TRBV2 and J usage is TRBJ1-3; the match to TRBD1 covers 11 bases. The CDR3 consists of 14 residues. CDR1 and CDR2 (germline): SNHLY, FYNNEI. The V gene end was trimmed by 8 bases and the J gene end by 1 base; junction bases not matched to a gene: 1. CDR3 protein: CASRDRGSGNTIYF. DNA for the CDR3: TGTGCCAGCCGGGACAGGGGGTCTGGAAACACCATATATTTT.

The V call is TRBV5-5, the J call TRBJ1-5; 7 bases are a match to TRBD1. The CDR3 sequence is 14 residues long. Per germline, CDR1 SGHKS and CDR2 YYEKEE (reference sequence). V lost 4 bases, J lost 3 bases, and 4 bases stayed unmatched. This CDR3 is CASSLGQYNQPQHF. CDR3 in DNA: TGTGCCAGCAGCCTGGGACAGTACAATCAGCCCCAGCATTTT.

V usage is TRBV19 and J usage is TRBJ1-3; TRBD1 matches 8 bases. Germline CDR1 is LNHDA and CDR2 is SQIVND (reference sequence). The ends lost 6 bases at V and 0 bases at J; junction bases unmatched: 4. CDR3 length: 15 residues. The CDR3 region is CASSQGAASGNTIYF. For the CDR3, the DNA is TGTGCCAGTAGCCAGGGGGCGGCCTCTGGAAACACCATATATTTT.

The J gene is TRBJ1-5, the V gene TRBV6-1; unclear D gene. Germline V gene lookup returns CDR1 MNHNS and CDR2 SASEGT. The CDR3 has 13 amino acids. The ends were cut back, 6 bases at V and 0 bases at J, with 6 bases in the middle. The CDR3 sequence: CASRDFSNQPQHF. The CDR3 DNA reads TGTGCCAGCAGGGACTTTAGCAATCAGCCCCAGCATTTT.